This T cell receptor (beta chain) came from a study of T cell repertoires in cytomegalovirus infection. Overall study context: From public TCR beta signatures came an indication of both CMV infection and matching HLA type. Overall study findings and caveats: Frequencies of public TCR beta families were cumulated, and this identified carriers of CMV plus the relevant HLA. Dominating the ex vivo response were TCR beta clonotypes that were CMV-specific and HLA-C-restricted.

TCRdb itself ran the reads through MiXCR, one entry per CDR3 protein. Of roughly 500,000 distinct CDR3 sequences in the sample, about 15% are singletons; the top ten hold roughly a quarter. This clonotype was detected ten times or more. Its specificity is not known. The CDR3 has 15 residues. The V segment lost 4 bases and the J segment 0 bases; nucleotides outside the gene matches: 1. Germline V gene lookup returns CDR1 SEHNR and CDR2 FQNEAQ (reference sequence). The chain uses TRBV7-9 and TRBJ2-2, with 8 bases matching TRBD2. The source is a human donor in good health (CMV status not recorded). Some clones in this sample may be carry-over from other donors' samples. The sample taken for sequencing was CD8+ T cells from PBMCs. The CDR3, as DNA: TGTGCCAGCAGCTCGACTAGCGCGAACACCGGGGAGCTGTTTTTT. It encodes CASSSTSANTGELFF. The full variable domain, its missing parts supplied by reference TRBV7-9 and TRBJ2-2, is DTGVSQNPRHKITKRGQNVTFRCDPISEHNRLYWYRQTLGQGPEFLTYFQNEAQLEKSRLLSDRFSAERPKGSFSTLEIQRTEQGDSAMYLCASSSTSANTGELFFGEGSRLTVL.